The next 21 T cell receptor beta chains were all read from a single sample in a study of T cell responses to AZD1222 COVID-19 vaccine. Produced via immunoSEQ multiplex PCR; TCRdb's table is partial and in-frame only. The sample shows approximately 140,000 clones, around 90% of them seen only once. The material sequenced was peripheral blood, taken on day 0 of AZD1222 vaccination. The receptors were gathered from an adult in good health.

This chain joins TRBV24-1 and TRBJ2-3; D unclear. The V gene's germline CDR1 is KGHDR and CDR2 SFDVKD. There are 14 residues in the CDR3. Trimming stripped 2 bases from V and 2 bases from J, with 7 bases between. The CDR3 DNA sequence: TGTGCCACCAGTGATTACGCCTCCACAGATACGCAGTATTTT. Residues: CATSDYASTDTQYF.

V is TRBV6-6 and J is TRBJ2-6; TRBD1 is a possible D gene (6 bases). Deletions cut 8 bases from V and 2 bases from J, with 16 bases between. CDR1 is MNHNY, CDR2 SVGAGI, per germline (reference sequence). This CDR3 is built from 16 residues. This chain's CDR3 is CASWLDSLTGANVLTF. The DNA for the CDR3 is TGTGCCAGCTGGCTGGACAGTTTGACTGGGGCCAACGTCCTGACTTTC.

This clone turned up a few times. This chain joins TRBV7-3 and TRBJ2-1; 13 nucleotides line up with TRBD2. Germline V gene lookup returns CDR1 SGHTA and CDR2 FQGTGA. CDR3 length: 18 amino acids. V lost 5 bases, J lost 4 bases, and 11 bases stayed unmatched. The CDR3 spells CASSPPGLAGHQYNEQFF. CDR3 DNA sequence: TGTGCCAGCAGCCCCCCGGGACTAGCGGGGCACCAATACAATGAGCAGTTCTTC.

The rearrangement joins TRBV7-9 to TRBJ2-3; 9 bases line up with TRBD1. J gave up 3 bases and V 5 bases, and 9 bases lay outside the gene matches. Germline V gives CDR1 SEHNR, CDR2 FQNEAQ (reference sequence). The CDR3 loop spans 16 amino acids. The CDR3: CASSTGQGWKTDTQYF. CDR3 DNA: TGTGCCAGCAGCACTGGACAGGGGTGGAAAACAGATACGCAGTATTTT.

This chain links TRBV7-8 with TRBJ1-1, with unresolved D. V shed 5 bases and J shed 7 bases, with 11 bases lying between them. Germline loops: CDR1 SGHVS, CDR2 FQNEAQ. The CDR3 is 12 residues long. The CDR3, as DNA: TGTGCCAGCAGCCAAAGCAGGAATGAAGCTTTCTTT. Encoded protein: CASSQSRNEAFF. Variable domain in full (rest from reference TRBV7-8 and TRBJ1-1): GAGVSQSPRYKVAKRGQDVALRCDPISGHVSLFWYQQALGQGPEFLTYFQNEAQLDKSGLPSDRFFAERPEGSVSTLKIQRTQQEDSAVYLCASSQSRNEAFFGQGTRLTVV.

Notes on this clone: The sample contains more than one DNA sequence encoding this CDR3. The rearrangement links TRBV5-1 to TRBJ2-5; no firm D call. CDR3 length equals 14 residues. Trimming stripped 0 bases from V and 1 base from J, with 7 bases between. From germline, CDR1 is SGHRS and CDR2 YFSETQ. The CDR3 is CASSLGGFQETQYF. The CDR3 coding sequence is TGCGCCAGCAGCTTGGGCGGTTTCCAAGAGACCCAGTACTTC.

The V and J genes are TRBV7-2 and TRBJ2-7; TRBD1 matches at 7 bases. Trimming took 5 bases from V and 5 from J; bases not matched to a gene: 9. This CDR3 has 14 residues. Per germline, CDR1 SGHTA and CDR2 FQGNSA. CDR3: CASSPTTGVNEQYF. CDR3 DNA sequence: TGTGCCAGCAGCCCCACTACAGGGGTTAACGAGCAGTACTTC.

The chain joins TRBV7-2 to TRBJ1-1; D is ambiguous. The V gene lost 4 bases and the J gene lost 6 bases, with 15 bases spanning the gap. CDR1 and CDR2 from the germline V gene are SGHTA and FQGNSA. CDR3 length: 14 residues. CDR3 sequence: CASSYGIPPAEAFF. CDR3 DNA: TGTGCCAGCAGCTATGGCATCCCGCCGGCTGAAGCTTTCTTT.

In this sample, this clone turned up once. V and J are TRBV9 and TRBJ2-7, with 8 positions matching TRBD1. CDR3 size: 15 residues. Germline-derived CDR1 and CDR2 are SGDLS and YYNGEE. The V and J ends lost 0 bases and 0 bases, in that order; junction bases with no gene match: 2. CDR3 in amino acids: CASSVGQGYSYEQYF. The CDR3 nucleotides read TGTGCCAGCAGCGTAGGACAGGGGTACTCCTACGAGCAGTACTTC.

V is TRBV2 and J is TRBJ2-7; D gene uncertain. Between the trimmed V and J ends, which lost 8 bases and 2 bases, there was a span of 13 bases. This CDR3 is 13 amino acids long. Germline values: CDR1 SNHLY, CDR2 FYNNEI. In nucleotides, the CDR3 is TGTGCCAGCTTTTGGGCCAGAGCCTACGAGCAGTACTTC. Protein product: CASFWARAYEQYF.

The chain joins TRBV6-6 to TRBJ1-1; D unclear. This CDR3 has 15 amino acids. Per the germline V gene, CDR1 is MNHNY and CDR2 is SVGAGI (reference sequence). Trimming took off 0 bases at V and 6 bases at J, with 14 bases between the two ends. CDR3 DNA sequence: TGTGCCAGCAGTTACTCTACGCCACCTTACGCTGAAGCTTTCTTT. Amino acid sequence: CASSYSTPPYAEAFF.

CDR3 sequence (DNA): TGTGCCATCAGTGAGGGATATAGCAATCAGCCCCAGCATTTT. Encoded protein: CAISEGYSNQPQHF. The chain couples TRBV10-3 to TRBJ1-5; D is unclear. Trimming pared 2 bases from V and 0 bases from J, leaving 5 bases between. Germline values: CDR1 ENHRY, CDR2 SYGVKD. The CDR3 consists of 14 residues.

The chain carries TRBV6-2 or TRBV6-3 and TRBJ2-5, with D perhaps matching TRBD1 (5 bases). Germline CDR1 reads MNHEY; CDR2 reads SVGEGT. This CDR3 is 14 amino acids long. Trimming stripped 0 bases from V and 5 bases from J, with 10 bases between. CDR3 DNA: TGTGCCAGCAGTTACTCCAGGGTCCGGGAGACCCAGTACTTC. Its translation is CASSYSRVRETQYF.

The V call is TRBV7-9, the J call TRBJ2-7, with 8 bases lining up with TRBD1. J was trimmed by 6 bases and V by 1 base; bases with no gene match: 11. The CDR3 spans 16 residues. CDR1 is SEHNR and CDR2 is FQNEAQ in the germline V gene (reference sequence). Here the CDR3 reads CASSLGVRQGFSEQYF. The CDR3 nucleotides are TGTGCCAGCAGCTTAGGGGTCCGACAGGGGTTCTCCGAGCAGTACTTC.

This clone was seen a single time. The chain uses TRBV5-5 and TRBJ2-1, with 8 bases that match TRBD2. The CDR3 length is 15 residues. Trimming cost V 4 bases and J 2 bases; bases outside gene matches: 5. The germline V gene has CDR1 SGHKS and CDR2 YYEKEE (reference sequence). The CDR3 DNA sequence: TGTGCCAGCAGCCCGATCGGGGGGGCCTACAATGAGCAGTTCTTC. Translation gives CASSPIGGAYNEQFF.

CDR3 sequence (DNA): TGTGCCAGTAGTATAACGGGGGGATATAGCAATCAGCCCCAGCATTTT. Translated: CASSITGGYSNQPQHF. The V gene is TRBV19, the J gene TRBJ1-5; D possibly corresponds to TRBD1 (5 bases). V was cut by 2 bases and J by 0 bases, with 11 bases left in between. Germline V lookup: CDR1 LNHDA, CDR2 SQIVND (reference sequence). The CDR3 is 16 amino acids.

DNA of the CDR3: TGTGCCAGCAGTTTCGGTGGCGAGCAGTACTTC. Its protein product is CASSFGGEQYF. This chain connects TRBV12-3 or TRBV12-4 to TRBJ2-7; no definite D call. The CDR3 totals 11 residues. V was clipped by 3 bases and J by 6 bases, with 6 bases between them.

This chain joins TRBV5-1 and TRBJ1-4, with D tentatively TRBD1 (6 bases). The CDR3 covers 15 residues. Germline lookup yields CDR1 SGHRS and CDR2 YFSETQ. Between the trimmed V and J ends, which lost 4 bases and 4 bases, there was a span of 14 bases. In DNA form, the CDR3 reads TGCGCCAGCAGCGGCGGACAGACGAATAATGAAAAACTGTTTTTT. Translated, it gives CASSGGQTNNEKLFF. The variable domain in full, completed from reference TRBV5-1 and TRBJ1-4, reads KAGVTQTPRYLIKTRGQQVTLSCSPISGHRSVSWYQQTPGQGLQFLFEYFSETQRNKGNFPGRFSGRQFSNSRSEMNVSTLELGDSALYLCASSGGQTNNEKLFFGSGTQLSVL.

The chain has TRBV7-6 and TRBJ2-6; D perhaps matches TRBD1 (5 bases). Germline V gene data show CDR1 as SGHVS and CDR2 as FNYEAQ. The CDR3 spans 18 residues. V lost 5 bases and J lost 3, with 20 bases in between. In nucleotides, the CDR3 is TGTGCCAGCAGCCCCAGGGCACAGCCCTCGAGTGGGGCCAACGTCCTGACTTTC. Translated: CASSPRAQPSSGANVLTF.

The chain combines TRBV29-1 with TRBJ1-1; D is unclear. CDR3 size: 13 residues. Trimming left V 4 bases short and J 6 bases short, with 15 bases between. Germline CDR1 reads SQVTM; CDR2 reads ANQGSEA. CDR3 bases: TGCAGCGTTGTGGGCGGAAGGCGAGCTGAAGCTTTCTTT. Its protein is CSVVGGRRAEAFF.

CDR3 residues: CASSIDARGAGNIQYF. The CDR3 DNA is TGTGCCAGTAGTATAGATGCGCGCGGGGCAGGGAACATTCAGTACTTC. The V gene is TRBV19, the J gene TRBJ2-4; tentative D call: TRBD2 (6 bases). Between the trimmed V and J ends, which lost 0 bases and 7 bases, there was a span of 16 bases. The CDR3 has 16 amino acids. Germline-derived CDR1 and CDR2 are LNHDA and SQIVND (reference sequence).